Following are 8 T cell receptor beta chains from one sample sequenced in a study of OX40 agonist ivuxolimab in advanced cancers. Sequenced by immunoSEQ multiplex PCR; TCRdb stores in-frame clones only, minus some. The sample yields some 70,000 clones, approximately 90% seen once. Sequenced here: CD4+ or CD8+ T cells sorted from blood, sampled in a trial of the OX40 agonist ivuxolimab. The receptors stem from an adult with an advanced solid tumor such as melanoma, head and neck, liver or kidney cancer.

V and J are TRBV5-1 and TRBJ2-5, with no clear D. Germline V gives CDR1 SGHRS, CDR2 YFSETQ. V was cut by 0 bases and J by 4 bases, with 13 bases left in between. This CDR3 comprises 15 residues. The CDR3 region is CASSLAATTGETQYF. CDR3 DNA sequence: TGCGCCAGCAGCTTGGCCGCAACGACGGGAGAGACCCAGTACTTC.

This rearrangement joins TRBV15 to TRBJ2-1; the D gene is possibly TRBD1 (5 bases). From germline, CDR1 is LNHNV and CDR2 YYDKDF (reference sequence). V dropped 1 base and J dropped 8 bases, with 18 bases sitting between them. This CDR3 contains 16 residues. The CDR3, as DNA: TGTGCCACCAGCAGAGGTCCTCAGTTACTCAGGGATGAGCAGTTCTTC. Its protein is CATSRGPQLLRDEQFF.

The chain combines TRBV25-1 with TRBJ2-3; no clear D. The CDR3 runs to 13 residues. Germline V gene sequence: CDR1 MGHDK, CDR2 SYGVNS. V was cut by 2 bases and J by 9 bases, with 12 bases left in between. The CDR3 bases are TGTGCCAGCAGTGAACGCCCCTTGGGCACGCAGTATTTT. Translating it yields CASSERPLGTQYF.

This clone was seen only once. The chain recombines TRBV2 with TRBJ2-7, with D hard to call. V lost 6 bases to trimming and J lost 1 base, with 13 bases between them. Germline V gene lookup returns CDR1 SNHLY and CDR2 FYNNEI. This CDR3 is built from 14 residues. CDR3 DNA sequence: TGTGCCAGCAGGCCCCGGGTCCTGTCCTACGAGCAGTACTTC. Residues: CASRPRVLSYEQYF.

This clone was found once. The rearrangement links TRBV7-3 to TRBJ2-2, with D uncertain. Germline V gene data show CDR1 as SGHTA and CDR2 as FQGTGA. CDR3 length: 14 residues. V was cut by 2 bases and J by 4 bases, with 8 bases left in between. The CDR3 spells CASSLLPFTGELFF. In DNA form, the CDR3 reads TGTGCCAGCAGCTTACTCCCATTCACCGGGGAGCTGTTTTTT.

CDR3 bases: TGTGCCAGCAGCTTAGCTGCCCAGGGGTCGAACACTGAAGCTTTCTTT. Translation gives CASSLAAQGSNTEAFF. The chain joins TRBV7-3 to TRBJ1-1; D possibly corresponds to TRBD1 (6 bases). Germline CDR1 is SGHTA and CDR2 is FQGTGA. Trimming left V 2 bases short and J 1 base short, with 14 bases between. This CDR3 is built from 16 residues.

For the CDR3, the DNA is TGTGCCTCTGGACAGGTCGCGGCTAGCGAGCAGTACTTC. As protein: CASGQVAASEQYF. The chain joins TRBV30 to TRBJ2-7; TRBD1 matches 7 bases. The CDR3 length is 13 residues. V lost 7 bases and J lost 6; bases outside the gene matches: 12. Germline V gene lookup returns CDR1 GTSNPN and CDR2 SVGIG (reference sequence).

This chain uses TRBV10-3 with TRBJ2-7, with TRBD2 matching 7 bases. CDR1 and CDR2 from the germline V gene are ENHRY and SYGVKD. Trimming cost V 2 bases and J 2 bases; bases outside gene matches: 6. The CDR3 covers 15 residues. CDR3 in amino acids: CAISEGASGTYEQYF. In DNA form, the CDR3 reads TGTGCCATCAGTGAGGGGGCTAGCGGAACCTACGAGCAGTACTTC.